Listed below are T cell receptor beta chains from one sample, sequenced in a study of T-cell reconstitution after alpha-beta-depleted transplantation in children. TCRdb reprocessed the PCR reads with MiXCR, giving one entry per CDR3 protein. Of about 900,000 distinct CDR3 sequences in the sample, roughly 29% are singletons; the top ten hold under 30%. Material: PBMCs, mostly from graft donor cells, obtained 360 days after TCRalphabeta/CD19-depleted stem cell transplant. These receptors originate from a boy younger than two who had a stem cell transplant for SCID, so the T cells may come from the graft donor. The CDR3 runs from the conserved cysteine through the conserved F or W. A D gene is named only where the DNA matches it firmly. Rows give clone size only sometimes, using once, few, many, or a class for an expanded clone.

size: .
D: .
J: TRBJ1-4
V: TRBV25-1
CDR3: CASRAHPDGNEKLFF
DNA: TGTGCCAGCAGGGCTCATCCTGATGGTAATGAAAAACTGTTTTTT

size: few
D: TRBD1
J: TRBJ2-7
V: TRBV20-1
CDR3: CSARVQATGGNEQYF
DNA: TGCAGTGCTAGAGTCCAGGCGACAGGGGGCAACGAGCAGTACTTC

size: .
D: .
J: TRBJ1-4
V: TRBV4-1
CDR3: CASSQDRDIRPFNEKLFF
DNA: TGCGCCAGCAGCCAAGATCGGGACATCCGGCCCTTTAATGAAAAACTGTTTTTT

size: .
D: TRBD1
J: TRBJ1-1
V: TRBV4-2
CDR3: CASSQDRRRQGAWTEAFF
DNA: TGTGCCAGCAGCCAAGATCGAAGGAGACAGGGGGCTTGGACTGAAGCTTTCTTT

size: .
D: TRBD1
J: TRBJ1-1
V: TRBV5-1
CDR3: CASSIGQANTEAFF
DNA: TGCGCCAGCAGCATCGGACAGGCGAACACTGAAGCTTTCTTT

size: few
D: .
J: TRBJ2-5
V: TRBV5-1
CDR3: CASSLIPPSTQETQYF
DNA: TGCGCCAGCAGCTTAATACCGCCTTCCACGCAAGAGACCCAGTACTTC

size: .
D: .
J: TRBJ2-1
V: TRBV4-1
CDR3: CASSKFFYNEQFF
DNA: TGCGCCAGCAGCAAGTTTTTCTACAATGAGCAGTTCTTC

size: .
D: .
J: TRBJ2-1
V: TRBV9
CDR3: CASSVVGQAAYNEQFF
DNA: TGTGCCAGCAGCGTAGTTGGGCAGGCCGCCTACAATGAGCAGTTCTTC

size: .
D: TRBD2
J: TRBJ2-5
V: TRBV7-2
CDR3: CASSFWFGGVETQYF
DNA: TGTGCCAGCAGCTTTTGGTTCGGGGGGGTTGAGACCCAGTACTTC

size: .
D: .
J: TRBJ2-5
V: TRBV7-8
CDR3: CASSLTRGALRTNQETQYF
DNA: TGTGCCAGCAGCCTAACCCGGGGGGCGTTACGAACAAATCAAGAGACCCAGTACTTC

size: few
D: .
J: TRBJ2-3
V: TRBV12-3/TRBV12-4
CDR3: CASSLGLPDTQYF
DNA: TGTGCCAGCAGTTTAGGTCTGCCAGATACGCAGTATTTT

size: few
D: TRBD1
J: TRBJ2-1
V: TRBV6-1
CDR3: CASRRLSTGYNEQFF
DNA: TGTGCCAGCAGGCGTCTCTCGACAGGGTACAATGAGCAGTTCTTC

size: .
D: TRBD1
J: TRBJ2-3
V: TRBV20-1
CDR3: CSAREQDRIVDTQYF
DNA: TGCAGTGCTAGAGAACAGGACAGGATCGTAGATACGCAGTATTTT

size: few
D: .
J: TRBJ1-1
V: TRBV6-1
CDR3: CASSRVSSTEAFF
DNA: TGTGCCAGTTCGAGGGTGTCGAGCACTGAAGCTTTCTTT

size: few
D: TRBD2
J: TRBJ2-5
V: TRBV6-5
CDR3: CASSYSQLAGGRKTQYF
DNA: TGTGCCAGCAGTTACTCCCAACTAGCGGGGGGGCGAAAGACCCAGTACTTC

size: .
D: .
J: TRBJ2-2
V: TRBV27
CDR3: CASSNYGELFF
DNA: TGTGCCAGCAGTAACTACGGGGAGCTGTTTTTT

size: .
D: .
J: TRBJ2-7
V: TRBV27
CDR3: CASSLEGDRYEQYF
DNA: TGTGCCAGCAGTTTGGAAGGGGACCGCTACGAGCAGTACTTC

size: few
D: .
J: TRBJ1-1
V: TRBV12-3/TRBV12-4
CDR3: CASTLFGRDTEAFF
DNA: TGTGCCAGCACCCTGTTCGGTAGGGACACTGAAGCTTTCTTT

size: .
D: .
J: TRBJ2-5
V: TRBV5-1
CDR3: CASSFTGRQTQYF
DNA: TGCGCCAGCAGCTTTACGGGGAGACAGACCCAGTACTTC

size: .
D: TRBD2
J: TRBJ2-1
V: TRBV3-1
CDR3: CASSQEGRLAEQFF
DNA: TGTGCCAGCAGCCAAGAAGGCAGACTAGCAGAGCAGTTCTTC

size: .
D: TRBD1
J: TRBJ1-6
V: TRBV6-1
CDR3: CASRIVDRGGSPLHF
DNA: TGTGCCAGCAGAATCGTGGACAGGGGAGGATCACCCCTCCACTTT

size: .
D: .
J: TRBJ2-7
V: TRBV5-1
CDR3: CASSQHGRSSYEQYF
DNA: TGCGCCAGCAGCCAGCACGGTAGGAGCTCCTACGAGCAGTACTTC

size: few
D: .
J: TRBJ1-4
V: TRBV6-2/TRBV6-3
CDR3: CASRPPQWGEKLFF
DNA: TGTGCCAGCAGACCGCCCCAGTGGGGTGAAAAACTGTTTTTT

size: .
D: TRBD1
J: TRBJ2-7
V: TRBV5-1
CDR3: CASSPSTRTGLNSYEQYF
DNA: TGCGCCAGCAGCCCAAGTACCAGGACAGGGCTCAATTCCTACGAGCAGTACTTC

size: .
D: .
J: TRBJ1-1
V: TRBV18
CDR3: CASSPESLPNTEAFF
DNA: TGTGCCAGCTCACCCGAGTCCCTTCCGAACACTGAAGCTTTCTTT

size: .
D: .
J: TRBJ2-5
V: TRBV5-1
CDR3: CASSLGFGDWETQYF
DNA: TGCGCCAGCAGCTTAGGTTTCGGGGATTGGGAGACCCAGTACTTC

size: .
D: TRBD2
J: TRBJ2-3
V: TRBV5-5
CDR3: CASSLAASGGAVADTQYF
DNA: TGTGCCAGCAGCTTGGCGGCTAGCGGGGGGGCCGTTGCAGATACGCAGTATTTT

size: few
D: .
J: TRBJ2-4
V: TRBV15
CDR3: CATSSRVGSKNIQYF
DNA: TGTGCCACCAGCTCCAGGGTTGGGTCCAAAAACATTCAGTACTTC

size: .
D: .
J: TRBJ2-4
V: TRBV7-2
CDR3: CASSLGTGNWAKNIQYF
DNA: TGTGCCAGCAGCTTAGGAACAGGGAACTGGGCCAAAAACATTCAGTACTTC

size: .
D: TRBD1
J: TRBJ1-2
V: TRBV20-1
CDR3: CSARRTGVYGYTF
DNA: TGCAGTGCTAGGCGGACAGGGGTATATGGCTACACCTTC

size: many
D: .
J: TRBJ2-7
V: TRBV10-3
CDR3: CAISRDTDYEQYF
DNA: TGTGCCATCAGCCGCGACACAGACTACGAGCAGTACTTC

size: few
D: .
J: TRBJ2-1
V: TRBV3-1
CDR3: CASSRTFFRNEQFF
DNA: TGTGCCAGCAGCCGGACATTTTTTCGGAATGAGCAGTTCTTC

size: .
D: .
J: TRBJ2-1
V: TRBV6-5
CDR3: CASSYDGFYNEQFF
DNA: TGTGCCAGCAGTTACGATGGGTTTTACAATGAGCAGTTCTTC

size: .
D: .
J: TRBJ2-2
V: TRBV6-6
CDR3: CASGILGELFF
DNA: TGTGCCAGCGGGATTCTGGGGGAGCTGTTTTTT

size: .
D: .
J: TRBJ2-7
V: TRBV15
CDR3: CGGMSEQYF
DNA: TGTGGGGGTATGAGCGAGCAGTACTTC

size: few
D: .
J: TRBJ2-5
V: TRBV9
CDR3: CASSPPWAAAGETQYF
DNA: TGTGCCAGCAGCCCCCCCTGGGCAGCGGCAGGAGAGACCCAGTACTTC

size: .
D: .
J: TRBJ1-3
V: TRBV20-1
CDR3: CSARHGFASGNTIYF
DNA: TGCAGTGCTAGACACGGGTTTGCCTCTGGAAACACCATATATTTT

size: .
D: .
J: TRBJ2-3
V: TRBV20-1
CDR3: CSASDHTDTQYF
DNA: TGCAGTGCTTCGGACCACACAGATACGCAGTATTTT

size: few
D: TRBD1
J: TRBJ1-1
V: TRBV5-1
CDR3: CASSAGTGEPAFF
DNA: TGCGCCAGCAGCGCCGGGACAGGGGAGCCAGCTTTCTTT

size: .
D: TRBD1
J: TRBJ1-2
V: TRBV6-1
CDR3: CASRRTGRDYGYTF
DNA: TGTGCCAGCAGAAGGACAGGGCGGGACTATGGCTACACCTTC

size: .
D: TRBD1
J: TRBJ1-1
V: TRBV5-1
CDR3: CASSSQGNAEAFF
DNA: TGCGCCAGCAGCTCACAGGGGAACGCTGAAGCTTTCTTT

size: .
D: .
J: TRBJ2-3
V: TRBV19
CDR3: CASSSPRGSTDTQYF
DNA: TGTGCCAGTAGTAGCCCGAGAGGGTCCACAGATACGCAGTATTTT

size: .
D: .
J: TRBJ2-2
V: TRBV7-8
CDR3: CASSLETVTRELFF
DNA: TGTGCCAGCAGCTTAGAGACGGTCACCAGGGAGCTGTTTTTT

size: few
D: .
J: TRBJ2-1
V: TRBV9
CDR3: CASSAEGGSYNEQFF
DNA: TGTGCCAGCAGCGCAGAGGGAGGTTCCTACAATGAGCAGTTCTTC

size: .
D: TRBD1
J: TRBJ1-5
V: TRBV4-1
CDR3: CASSQGLGQTNQPQHF
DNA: TGCGCCAGCAGCCAAGGTTTGGGACAGACCAATCAGCCCCAGCATTTT

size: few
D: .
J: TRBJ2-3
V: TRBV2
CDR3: CASATSGAYTQYF
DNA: TGTGCCAGCGCCACCTCGGGAGCTTATACGCAGTATTTT

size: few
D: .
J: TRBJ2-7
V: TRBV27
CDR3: CASSLSHLGEQYF
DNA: TGTGCCAGCAGTTTATCCCACCTCGGCGAGCAGTACTTC

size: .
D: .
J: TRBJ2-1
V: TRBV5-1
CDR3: CASSLETSQLGEQFF
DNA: TGCGCCAGCAGCTTGGAAACTAGTCAGCTTGGTGAGCAGTTCTTC

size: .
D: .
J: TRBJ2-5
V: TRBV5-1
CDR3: CASSERLQETQYF
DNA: TGCGCCAGCAGCGAGCGTTTACAAGAGACCCAGTACTTC

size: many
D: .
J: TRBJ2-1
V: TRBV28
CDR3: CASSLRGRTSYNEQFF
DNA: TGTGCCAGCAGTTTACGGGGACGGACTTCCTACAATGAGCAGTTCTTC

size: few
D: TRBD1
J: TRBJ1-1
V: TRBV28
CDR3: CASSLSLGQGARNTEAFF
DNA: TGTGCCAGCAGCCTATCACTCGGACAGGGGGCGAGAAACACTGAAGCTTTCTTT

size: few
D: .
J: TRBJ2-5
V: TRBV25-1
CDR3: CASSGLFPETQYF
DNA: TGTGCCAGCAGTGGACTATTCCCGGAGACCCAGTACTTC

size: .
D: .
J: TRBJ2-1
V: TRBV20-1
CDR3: CSAREGLQTYNNEQFF
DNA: TGCAGTGCTAGGGAAGGGTTACAAACCTACAACAATGAGCAGTTCTTC

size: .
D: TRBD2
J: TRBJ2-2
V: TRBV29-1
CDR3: CSVEDWGYATSGGTGELFF
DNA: TGCAGCGTTGAAGATTGGGGTTATGCCACTAGCGGGGGGACCGGGGAGCTGTTTTTT

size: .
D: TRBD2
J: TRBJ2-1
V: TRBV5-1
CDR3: CASSTGLAGGPYNEQFF
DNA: TGCGCCAGCAGCACGGGACTAGCGGGGGGCCCCTACAATGAGCAGTTCTTC

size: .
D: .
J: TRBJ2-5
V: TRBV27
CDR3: CASRSGTQGASVTQYF
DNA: TGTGCCAGCCGAAGCGGGACCCAGGGGGCCAGTGTGACCCAGTACTTC

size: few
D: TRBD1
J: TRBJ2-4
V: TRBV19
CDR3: CASSTPGTGENIQYF
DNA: TGTGCCAGTAGTACCCCCGGGACAGGGGAAAACATTCAGTACTTC